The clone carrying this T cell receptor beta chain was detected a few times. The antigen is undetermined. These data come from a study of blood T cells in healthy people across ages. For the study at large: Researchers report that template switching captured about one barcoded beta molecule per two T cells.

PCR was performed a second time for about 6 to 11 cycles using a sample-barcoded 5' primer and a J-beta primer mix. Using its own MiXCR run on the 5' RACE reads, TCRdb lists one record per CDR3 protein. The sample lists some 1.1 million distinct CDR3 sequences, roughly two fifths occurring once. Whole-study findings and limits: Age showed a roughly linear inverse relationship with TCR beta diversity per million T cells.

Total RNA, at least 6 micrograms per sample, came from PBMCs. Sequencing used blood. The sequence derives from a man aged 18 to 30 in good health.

In DNA, the CDR3 is TGTGCCAGCAGGGGAGCGAACACCGGGGAGCTGTTTTTT. It translates to CASRGANTGELFF. The chain links TRBV12-3 or TRBV12-4 to TRBJ2-2; D is possibly TRBD2 (5 bases). The ends were cut back, 6 bases at V and 0 bases at J, with 5 bases in the middle. The CDR3 sequence is 13 residues long.